What follows are 31 T cell receptor beta chains derived from one specimen sequenced in a study of T cell clonality in common variable immunodeficiency. Profiled with immunoSEQ multiplex PCR; TCRdb holds only in-frame clones, not every one. Altogether under 40,000 clones were found in the sample, and no singletons occur. Material: peripheral blood mononuclear cells. Receptors were obtained from a person aged 18 to 75 in good health.

At least ten counts were recorded for this clone. The sequenced fragment ends 3 residues before the CDR3 boundary, so the rest is inferred from the germline J gene. V is TRBV11-3 and J is TRBJ2-2; 9 bases line up with TRBD1. Germline lookup yields CDR1 SGHNT and CDR2 YENEEA. The CDR3 has 15 amino acids. The J segment lost 5 bases and the V segment lost 3 bases, leaving 4 bases of the junction unmatched. This CDR3 reads CASSLTGGSTGELFF. The CDR3 DNA, read in part, is TGTGCCAGCAGCTTGACAGGGGGTAGTACCGGGGAG.

This clone was counted ten times or more. Read coverage stops 3 residues before the CDR3 terminus; the germline J gene supplies the remainder. The chain joins TRBV28 to TRBJ2-6; a weak D match, TRBD1 (6 bases). The germline gives CDR1 MDHEN, CDR2 SYDVKM. Trimming shortened V by 6 bases and J by 0 bases, and 9 bases separated the two germline ends. The CDR3 runs 15 residues. CDR3: CASRIGGSGANVLTF. The sequenced part of the CDR3 DNA is TGTGCCAGCAGAATAGGGGGCTCTGGGGCCAACGTC.

The table lists this clone with many counts. From the germline J gene comes the end of the CDR3, since the read stops 3 residues before it. The gene calls are TRBV5-4 and TRBJ2-5; the match to TRBD2 covers 9 bases. Per the germline V gene, CDR1 is SGHNT and CDR2 is YYREEE (reference sequence). V dropped 2 bases and J dropped 5; count of bases not matched to a gene: 7. The CDR3 covers 15 residues. CDR3 in amino acids: CASSFGGRAAETQYF. The covered CDR3 bases are TGTGCCAGCAGCTTCGGCGGGAGGGCCGCGGAGACC.

This clone was seen repeatedly, ten times or more. The read halts 3 residues ahead of the CDR3 end, with the missing end drawn from the germline J gene. The chain recombines TRBV6-2 or TRBV6-3 with TRBJ1-4; 8 nucleotides align to TRBD1. Trimming cost V 1 base and J 8 bases; bases outside gene matches: 6. CDR3 length: 15 amino acids. Germline lookup yields CDR1 MNHEY and CDR2 SVGEGT. The CDR3 sequence: CASSYLGTGPEKLFF. The sequenced part of the CDR3 DNA is TGTGCCAGCAGTTACTTGGGGACAGGACCCGAAAAA.

In its sample, this clone was seen many times. The CDR3 is cut off 3 residues early in the read; its end comes from the germline J gene. V and J are TRBV23-1 and TRBJ1-1; D unresolved. TRBV23-1 falls under the ORF class, with uncertain function. The CDR3 is 12 residues long. The V gene lost 0 bases and the J gene lost 6 bases, with 5 bases spanning the gap. The DNA read from the CDR3 is TGCGCCAGCAGTCAATCTAGGGCTGAA. This sequence encodes CASSQSRAE. The complete CDR3 reads CASSQSRAEAFF.

This clone was seen at least ten times. The CDR3 end lies 3 residues beyond the end of the read and is filled in from the germline J gene. This chain joins TRBV20-1 and TRBJ2-5; 7 bases fit TRBD2. From germline, CDR1 is DFQATT and CDR2 SNEGSKA (reference sequence). The CDR3 totals 14 residues. The trim removed 4 bases at V and 5 bases at J, leaving 10 bases unmatched. The sequenced CDR3 bases are TGCAGTGCTAAGTCGGGAGTGGGGGGGGAGACC. This sequence encodes CSAKSGVGGET. The CDR3, in full, reads CSAKSGVGGETQYF.

This clone was recorded many times. The CDR3 is CASSFTGTGGADEQYF. CDR3 DNA, as far as it was read: TGCGCCAGCAGCTTCACCGGGACAGGGGGCGCCGACGAG. The V call is TRBV5-1, the J call TRBJ2-7; 12 nucleotides match TRBD1. The read ends 3 residues shy of where the CDR3 ends; the end is completed using the germline J gene. CDR3 length: 16 residues. V lost 2 bases, J lost 5 bases, and 8 bases stayed unmatched. Germline V lookup: CDR1 SGHRS, CDR2 YFSETQ.

This clone was seen at least ten times. The read finishes 3 residues shy of the CDR3 end, and the germline J gene is used to complete it. This chain uses TRBV2 with TRBJ2-3; no clear D gene. This CDR3 region has 15 residues. Trimming left V 6 bases short and J 0 bases short, with 13 bases between. Germline CDR1 reads SNHLY; CDR2 reads FYNNEI. CDR3 sequence: CASRSGDISTDTQYF. The part of the CDR3 DNA that was read is TGTGCCAGCAGAAGTGGAGACATTAGCACAGATACG.

This clone was seen at least ten times. The read stops 3 residues short of the end of the CDR3; the missing end is completed from the germline J gene. This sequence joins TRBV15 and TRBJ1-3, with 7 bases aligning to TRBD1. The CDR3 consists of 15 residues. Looked up from germline, CDR1 is LNHNV and CDR2 is YYDKDF (reference sequence). Trimming cost V 0 bases and J 2 bases; bases outside gene matches: 1. The CDR3 DNA, read in part, is TGTGCCACCAGCAGAGATCAGGGGGCTGGAAACACC. Translating gives CATSRDQGAGNT. The full CDR3 protein is CATSRDQGAGNTIYF.

This clone has ten or more counts. Coverage ceases 3 residues before the CDR3 finishes, and the germline J gene fills in the end. The chain employs TRBV7-9 and TRBJ1-6; weak D call: TRBD1 (6 bases). The CDR3 contains 15 residues. The V gene's germline CDR1 is SEHNR and CDR2 FQNEAQ (reference sequence). The V and J ends lost 2 bases and 8 bases respectively, with 13 bases between them. CDR3 sequence: CASSLQTGSHSPLHF. CDR3 DNA, as far as it was read: TGTGCCAGCAGCTTACAGACAGGTTCTCATTCACCC.

This clone has a count of ten or more. The read terminates 3 residues ahead of where the CDR3 ends, so the germline J gene completes it. The chain combines TRBV20-1 with TRBJ2-5, with 8 positions matching TRBD1. J gave up 1 base and V 5 bases, and 9 bases lay outside the gene matches. CDR3 length equals 15 residues. Looked up from germline, CDR1 is DFQATT and CDR2 is SNEGSKA (reference sequence). The CDR3 here is CSALGQGKTQETQYF. The sequenced CDR3 bases are TGCAGTGCTCTTGGACAGGGAAAAACCCAAGAGACC.

This clone occurred a few times. The read stops 3 residues short of the end of the CDR3; the missing end is completed from the germline J gene. The rearrangement uses TRBV7-2 and TRBJ1-2; D is unclear. Germline V gene data show CDR1 as SGHTA and CDR2 as FQGNSA. The CDR3 runs to 15 residues. The CDR3 is CASSSRRELPYDYTF. Incomplete CDR3 DNA: TGTGCCAGCAGCTCCAGGCGGGAGCTACCCTACGAC. Full variable domain (rest looked up from reference TRBV7-2 and TRBJ1-2): GAGVSQSPSNKVTEKGKDVELRCDPISGHTALYWYRQSLGQGLEFLIYFQGNSAPDKSGLPSDRFSAERTGGSVSTLTIQRTQQEDSAVYLCASSSRRELPYDYTFGSGTRLTVV.

In this sample, this clone turned up many times. The CDR3 is cut off 3 residues early in the read; its end comes from the germline J gene. The gene calls are TRBV19 and TRBJ1-2; 7 nucleotides align to TRBD1. This CDR3 is built from 15 residues. CDR1 is LNHDA and CDR2 is SQIVND in the germline V gene (reference sequence). Unmatched junction bases numbered 5, after V lost 0 bases and J lost 4 bases. The CDR3 sequence is CASSIDSDRAYGYTF. CDR3 DNA (partial): TGTGCCAGTAGTATAGATTCTGACAGGGCCTATGGC.

On this clone: Read sequence stops 3 residues before the CDR3 end, and the germline J gene provides the missing end. The gene calls are TRBV6-2 or TRBV6-3 and TRBJ2-3, with 8 nucleotides matching TRBD2. This CDR3 spans 15 amino acids. J gave up 1 base and V 5 bases, and 5 bases lay outside the gene matches. Germline V gene data show CDR1 as MNHEY and CDR2 as SVGEGT. CDR3 DNA (partial): TGTGCCAGCAGTCCGGGGGGGGCCCGCACAGATACG. This sequence encodes CASSPGGARTDT. The full CDR3 sequence reads CASSPGGARTDTQYF.

This clone was seen repeatedly, ten times or more. The read is 3 residues too short to cover the CDR3 end, so that end is filled in from the germline J gene. The rearrangement joins TRBV2 to TRBJ2-5, with 7 bases fitting TRBD1. The CDR3 runs 15 residues. V shed 4 bases and J 5 bases; nucleotides not matched to a gene: 10. CDR1 and CDR2 (germline): SNHLY, FYNNEI. The sequenced CDR3 bases are TGTGCCAGCAGTGCGAAGGGGGCTACTCGGGAGACC. Protein product: CASSAKGATRET. The whole CDR3 protein reads CASSAKGATRETQYF. The variable domain in full, with the rest retrieved from reference TRBV2 and TRBJ2-5, is EPEVTQTPSHQVTQMGQEVILRCVPISNHLYFYWYRQILGQKVEFLVSFYNNEISEKSEIFDDQFSVERPDGSNFTLKIRSTKLEDSAMYFCASSAKGATRETQYFGPGTRLLVL.

This clone was seen ten or more times. Read coverage stops 3 residues before the CDR3 terminus; the germline J gene supplies the remainder. The gene calls are TRBV5-1 and TRBJ1-5, with a possible D match to TRBD1 (5 bases). CDR1 and CDR2 (germline): SGHRS, YFSETQ. Deletions cut 2 bases from V and 4 bases from J, with 13 bases between. The CDR3 sequence is 15 residues long. This chain's CDR3 is CASSFGWGDNQPQHF. The sequenced part of the CDR3 DNA is TGCGCCAGCAGCTTTGGTTGGGGCGATAATCAGCCC.

This clone was recorded at least ten times. The CDR3 end falls 3 residues outside the read, so it is completed with the germline J gene. V gene TRBV7-9 combines with J gene TRBJ2-7, with 9 positions matching TRBD1. Germline V gives CDR1 SEHNR, CDR2 FQNEAQ (reference sequence). The CDR3 has 14 amino acids. J was trimmed by 4 bases and V by 5 bases; bases with no gene match: 6. The CDR3 sequence is CASSGGQGGYEQYF. CDR3 DNA, as far as it was read: TGTGCCAGCAGCGGGGGACAGGGAGGATACGAG.

This clone was detected ten times or more. The CDR3 is cut off 3 residues early in the read; its end comes from the germline J gene. The chain carries TRBV6-1 and TRBJ1-1; no reliable D call. This CDR3 comprises 13 residues. CDR1 is MNHNS and CDR2 is SASEGT in the germline V gene. Trimming took 0 bases from V and 7 from J, leaving 9 bases between them. This CDR3 reads CASSEARDSEAFF. Partial CDR3 DNA: TGTGCCAGCAGTGAAGCGCGCGATAGTGAA.

This clone was seen ten or more times. The CDR3 goes on 3 residues after the read ends, and that part is filled in from the germline J gene. The gene calls are TRBV5-1 and TRBJ1-1, with D uncertain. Trimming removed 0 bases at V and 1 base at J, with 13 bases between. This CDR3 has 16 residues. CDR1 and CDR2 (germline): SGHRS, YFSETQ. The covered CDR3 bases are TGCGCCAGCAGCTTGGCGGGGTCGGGCGGGAACACTGAA. It translates to CASSLAGSGGNTE. The CDR3 as a whole reads CASSLAGSGGNTEAFF. Full variable domain (rest looked up from reference TRBV5-1 and TRBJ1-1): KAGVTQTPRYLIKTRGQQVTLSCSPISGHRSVSWYQQTPGQGLQFLFEYFSETQRNKGNFPGRFSGRQFSNSRSEMNVSTLELGDSALYLCASSLAGSGGNTEAFFGQGTRLTVV.

The table lists this clone with many counts. The read stops 3 residues short of the end of the CDR3; the missing end is completed from the germline J gene. The chain joins TRBV6-1 to TRBJ1-2, with D possibly being TRBD1 (6 bases). The CDR3 totals 14 residues. Trimming cost V 2 bases and J 6 bases, with 13 bases left between them. Germline V gene lookup returns CDR1 MNHNS and CDR2 SASEGT. The CDR3 is CASSETGRGNGYTF. CDR3 bases read: TGTGCCAGCAGTGAAACGGGGAGGGGGAATGGC.

This clone was counted only a few times. The read comes to an end 3 residues before the CDR3 does, leaving the germline J gene to fill in the end. The rearrangement uses TRBV7-6 and TRBJ2-7; 9 positions match TRBD2. The trim removed 1 base at V and 6 bases at J, leaving 7 bases unmatched. Germline CDR1 SGHVS, CDR2 FNYEAQ. The CDR3 runs to 15 residues. CDR3 loop: CASSLGGLAQSEQYF. CDR3 bases read: TGTGCCAGCAGCTTAGGGGGACTAGCTCAGTCCGAG.

This clone was found many times. With the read ending 3 residues before the CDR3 end, the germline J gene is used to fill in that end. V usage is TRBV13 and J usage is TRBJ2-1, with 8 nucleotides matching TRBD1. V dropped 5 bases and J dropped 0; count of bases not matched to a gene: 18. The CDR3 has 20 amino acids. The germline CDR1 and CDR2 sequences are PRHDT and FYEKMQ (reference sequence). CDR3 sequence reads: CASSQGQVWGFKSSYNEQFF. The sequenced CDR3 bases are TGTGCCAGCAGCCAGGGACAGGTTTGGGGCTTCAAGAGCTCCTACAATGAG.

This clone was recorded at least ten times. The read stops 3 residues short of the end of the CDR3; the missing end is completed from the germline J gene. V and J are TRBV5-1 and TRBJ2-3; TRBD2 matches at 12 bases. Germline-derived CDR1 and CDR2 are SGHRS and YFSETQ. The V and J ends lost 4 bases and 6 bases, in that order; junction bases with no gene match: 6. The CDR3 has 15 amino acids. The CDR3 loop reads CASSLAGGNGDTQYF. CDR3 bases read: TGCGCCAGCAGCCTAGCGGGAGGGAACGGGGATACG.

There are many counts of this clone. The read is 3 residues too short to cover the CDR3 end, so that end is filled in from the germline J gene. This chain connects TRBV5-1 to TRBJ1-2, with TRBD1 matching 9 bases. The V segment lost 2 bases and the J segment 7 bases; nucleotides outside the gene matches: 9. The CDR3 is 15 amino acids. Germline values: CDR1 SGHRS, CDR2 YFSETQ. The CDR3 protein is CASSFNRDRARGYTF. The sequenced CDR3 bases are TGCGCCAGCAGCTTTAACCGGGACAGGGCGCGTGGC.

The sample holds many counts of this clone. The CDR3 goes on 3 residues after the read ends, and that part is filled in from the germline J gene. The chain links TRBV20-1 to TRBJ2-5; tentatively, D is TRBD2 (6 bases). V gave up 0 bases and J gave up 1 base, with 18 bases separating them. The CDR3 has 17 residues. In germline, CDR1 is DFQATT, CDR2 SNEGSKA (reference sequence). This CDR3 is CSARDVGGGNPQETQYF. The sequenced CDR3 bases are TGCAGTGCTAGAGATGTGGGGGGTGGAAACCCCCAAGAGACC.

This clone was seen repeatedly, ten times or more. With the read ending 3 residues before the CDR3 end, the germline J gene is used to fill in that end. The V call is TRBV18, the J call TRBJ2-2, with no clear D. Germline values: CDR1 KGHSH, CDR2 LQKENI. V was cut by 3 bases and J by 6 bases, with 11 bases left in between. The CDR3 spans 14 residues. The CDR3 sequence is CASSPNSLAGELFF. The part of the CDR3 DNA that was read is TGTGCCAGCTCACCCAATAGCTTGGCCGGGGAG.

This clone was picked up many times. Read coverage stops 3 residues before the CDR3 terminus; the germline J gene supplies the remainder. The V gene is TRBV5-1, the J gene TRBJ1-1; D is ambiguous. With 1 base removed from V and 1 base from J, the gap between germline ends came to 8 bases. The germline V gene encodes CDR1 SGHRS and CDR2 YFSETQ. The CDR3 has 14 residues. The chain's CDR3 is CASSLLSQNTEAFF. The sequenced CDR3 bases are TGCGCCAGCAGCTTGCTATCCCAGAACACTGAA.

This clone was observed many times. The read gets to within 3 residues of the CDR3 end, and the germline J gene fills in the rest. The J gene is TRBJ2-7, the V gene TRBV10-3; no reliable D call. The germline V gene encodes CDR1 ENHRY and CDR2 SYGVKD. This CDR3 spans 16 amino acids. V gave up 0 bases and J gave up 4 bases, with 16 bases separating them. The sequenced CDR3 bases are TGTGCCATCAGTGAGTCGGAGAGGCTAGATGTTTACGAG. Encoded protein: CAISESERLDVYE. The CDR3, in full, reads CAISESERLDVYEQYF.

This clone came up many times. The read falls 3 residues short of the CDR3 end, and the missing part is taken from the germline J gene. The chain uses TRBV18 and TRBJ1-3, with D perhaps matching TRBD1 (6 bases). CDR3 size: 18 residues. The V end was cut by 6 bases, the J end by 3 bases, with 24 bases between. The germline V gene encodes CDR1 KGHSH and CDR2 LQKENI. The CDR3 sequence is CASSLSASTGSFGNTIYF. The sequenced part of the CDR3 DNA is TGTGCCAGCTCTCTTTCTGCCTCGACAGGTAGTTTTGGAAACACC.

This clone was seen repeatedly, ten times or more. The DNA ends 3 residues before the CDR3 does, and the rest of the CDR3 is filled in from the germline J gene. V and J are TRBV5-6 and TRBJ2-3; TRBD1 is a possible D gene (6 bases). The CDR3 spans 15 residues. CDR1 is SGHDT, CDR2 YYEEEE, per germline. Trimming took 1 base from V and 3 from J, leaving 12 bases between them. CDR3 bases read: TGTGCCAGCAGCTTGCCAGGGGCGGATACAGATACG. It codes for CASSLPGADTDT. The entire CDR3 protein is CASSLPGADTDTQYF.

This clone was counted at least ten times. The CDR3 end is not reached by the read, which stops 3 residues before it; the germline J gene fills it in. V and J are TRBV19 and TRBJ1-2, with TRBD1 matching 8 bases. The V gene's germline CDR1 is LNHDA and CDR2 SQIVND (reference sequence). This CDR3 contains 16 residues. CDR3 DNA (partial): TGTGCCAGTAAACAAAGCCGGACAGGGCGGTCTAGAGGC. Protein sequence: CASKQSRTGRSRG. In full, the CDR3 reads CASKQSRTGRSRGYTF.